Each of the 3 T cell receptor beta chains below was sequenced from the same sample in a study of early T cells in non-severe SARS-CoV-2 infection. TCRdb passed the 5' RACE reads through MiXCR, listing each CDR3 protein once. The repertoire holds around 99,000 distinct CDR3 sequences, with 11% as singletons. Source material: whole blood. These receptors all come from an adult who was a healthcare worker with PCR-confirmed SARS-CoV-2 infection or an uninfected control (not recorded which).

This clonotype was recorded at least ten times. This chain links TRBV15 with TRBJ1-5, with D maybe TRBD1 (5 bases). Germline assignment: CDR1 LNHNV and CDR2 YYDKDF (reference sequence). The V end was cut by 1 base, the J end by 2 bases, with 18 bases between. CDR3 length: 18 amino acids. In nucleotides, the CDR3 is TGTGCCACCAGCAGAGGCGGGACGGCAGGGATGGGCAATCAGCCCCAGCATTTT. Its protein product is CATSRGGTAGMGNQPQHF.

There are many counts of this clonotype. The gene calls are TRBV20-1 and TRBJ1-1; D not certain. CDR1 is DFQATT, CDR2 SNEGSKA, per germline (reference sequence). The CDR3 covers 12 residues. The V end lost 7 bases, the J end lost 4 bases, and 13 bases lay between the germline ends. The CDR3 loop is CSVRYIGTEAFF. The DNA of the CDR3 is TGCAGTGTAAGATATATCGGCACTGAAGCTTTCTTT.

The sample holds a few counts of this clonotype. The chain uses TRBV7-6 and TRBJ2-1; 7 nucleotides align to TRBD2. V lost 5 bases, J lost 3 bases, and 10 bases stayed unmatched. Germline V lookup: CDR1 SGHVS, CDR2 FNYEAQ. This CDR3 has 16 amino acids. The CDR3 DNA sequence: TGTGCCAGCAGCGTCCCCGAAGGACTAGGCTACAATGAGCAGTTCTTC. The encoded protein is CASSVPEGLGYNEQFF.